This T cell receptor (beta chain) derives from a study of T cell changes during pregnancy in multiple sclerosis. This clone came up once. The germline V gene encodes CDR1 KGHSH and CDR2 LQKENI. V lost 0 bases to trimming and J lost 7 bases; unmatched junction nucleotides: 7. CDR3 length equals 16 residues. Clones were read by immunoSEQ multiplex PCR, and TCRdb kept only the in-frame ones, dropping some. This table has 79,000 or so clones, approximately 92% appearing once. The rearrangement uses TRBV18 and TRBJ2-2, with 8 bases lining up with TRBD1. The specimen comprised CD4+ T cells from peripheral blood mononuclear cells, sampled before pregnancy. The clonotype was recovered from a female donor with multiple sclerosis, enrolled in a pregnancy study. The DNA of the CDR3 is TGTGCCAGCTCACCACCTGCTGGACAGGGCCACGGGGAGCTGTTTTTT. It translates to CASSPPAGQGHGELFF.